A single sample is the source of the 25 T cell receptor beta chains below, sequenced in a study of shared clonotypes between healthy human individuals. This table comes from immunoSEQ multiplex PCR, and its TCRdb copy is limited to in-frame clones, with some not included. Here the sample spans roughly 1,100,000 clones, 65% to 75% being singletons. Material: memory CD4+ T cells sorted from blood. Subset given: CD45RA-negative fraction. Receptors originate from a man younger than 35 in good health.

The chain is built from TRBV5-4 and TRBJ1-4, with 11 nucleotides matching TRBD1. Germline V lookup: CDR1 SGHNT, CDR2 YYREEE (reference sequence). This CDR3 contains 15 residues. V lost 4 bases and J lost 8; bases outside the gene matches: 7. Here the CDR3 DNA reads TGTGCCAGCAGCCCGGGGGGACAGGGGGACGAAAAACTGTTTTTT. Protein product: CASSPGGQGDEKLFF.

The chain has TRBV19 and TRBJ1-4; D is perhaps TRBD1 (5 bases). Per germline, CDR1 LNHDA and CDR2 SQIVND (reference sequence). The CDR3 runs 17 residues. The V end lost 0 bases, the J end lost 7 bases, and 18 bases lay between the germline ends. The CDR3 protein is CASSIEAFRGLGEKLFF. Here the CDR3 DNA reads TGTGCCAGTAGTATAGAGGCATTTCGGGGCCTAGGTGAAAAACTGTTTTTT.

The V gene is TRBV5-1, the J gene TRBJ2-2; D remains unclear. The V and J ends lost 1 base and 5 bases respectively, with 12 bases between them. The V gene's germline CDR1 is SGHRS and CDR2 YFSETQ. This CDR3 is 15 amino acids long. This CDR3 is CASSLTSLGTGELFF. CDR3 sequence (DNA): TGCGCCAGCAGCTTGACCTCCCTAGGGACCGGGGAGCTGTTTTTT.

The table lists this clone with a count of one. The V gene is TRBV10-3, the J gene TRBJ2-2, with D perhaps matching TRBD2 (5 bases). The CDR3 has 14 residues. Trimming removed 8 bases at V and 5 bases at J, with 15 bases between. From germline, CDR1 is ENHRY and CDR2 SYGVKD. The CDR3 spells CAISKGEETGELFF. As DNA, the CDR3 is TGTGCCATCTCCAAGGGAGAAGAGACCGGGGAGCTGTTTTTT.

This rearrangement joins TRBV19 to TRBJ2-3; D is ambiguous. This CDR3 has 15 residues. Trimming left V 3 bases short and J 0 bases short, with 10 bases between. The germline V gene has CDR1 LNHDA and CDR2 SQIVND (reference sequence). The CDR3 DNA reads TGTGCCAGTAGTATGAACCAATACAGCACAGATACGCAGTATTTT. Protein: CASSMNQYSTDTQYF.

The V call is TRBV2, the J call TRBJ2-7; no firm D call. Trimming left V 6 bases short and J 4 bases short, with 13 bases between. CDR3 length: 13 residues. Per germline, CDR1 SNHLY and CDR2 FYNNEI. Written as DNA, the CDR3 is TGTGCCAGCAGGGACGGTTTGTGGTACGAGCAGTACTTC. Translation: CASRDGLWYEQYF. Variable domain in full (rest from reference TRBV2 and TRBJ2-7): EPEVTQTPSHQVTQMGQEVILRCVPISNHLYFYWYRQILGQKVEFLVSFYNNEISEKSEIFDDQFSVERPDGSNFTLKIRSTKLEDSAMYFCASRDGLWYEQYFGPGTRLTVT.

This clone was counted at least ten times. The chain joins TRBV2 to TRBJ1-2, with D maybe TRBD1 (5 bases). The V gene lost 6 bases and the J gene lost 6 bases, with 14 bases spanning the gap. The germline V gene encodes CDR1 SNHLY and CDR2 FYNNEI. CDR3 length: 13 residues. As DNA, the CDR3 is TGTGCCAGCAGGACGCGGGAGGGGAATGGCTACACCTTC. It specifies CASRTREGNGYTF.

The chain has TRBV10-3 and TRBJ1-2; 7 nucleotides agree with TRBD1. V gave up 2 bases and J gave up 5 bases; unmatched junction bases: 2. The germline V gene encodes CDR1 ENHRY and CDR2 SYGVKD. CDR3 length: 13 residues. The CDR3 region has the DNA TGTGCCATCAGTGAGGACAGGGTGTATGGCTACACCTTC. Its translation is CAISEDRVYGYTF.

The CDR3 sequence is CASSPGDRGETQYF. CDR3 coding DNA: TGTGCCAGCAGCCCTGGGGACAGGGGAGAGACCCAGTACTTC. This chain joins TRBV9 and TRBJ2-5; TRBD1 matches at 10 bases. Germline V gene lookup returns CDR1 SGDLS and CDR2 YYNGEE. This CDR3 spans 14 amino acids. Trimming cost V 4 bases and J 4 bases; bases outside gene matches: 4. Full variable domain (missing parts from reference TRBV9 and TRBJ2-5): DSGVTQTPKHLITATGQRVTLRCSPRSGDLSVYWYQQSLDQGLQFLIQYYNGEERAKGNILERFSAQQFPDLHSELNLSSLELGDSALYFCASSPGDRGETQYFGPGTRLLVL.

CDR3 sequence reads: CASSRQGYNTDTQYF. The CDR3 DNA follows: TGCGCCAGCAGCCGACAGGGCTACAACACAGATACGCAGTATTTT. The V and J genes are TRBV5-1 and TRBJ2-3, with 7 bases fitting TRBD1. V lost 4 bases, J lost 2 bases, and 7 bases stayed unmatched. CDR1 is SGHRS, CDR2 YFSETQ, per germline. The CDR3 totals 15 residues.

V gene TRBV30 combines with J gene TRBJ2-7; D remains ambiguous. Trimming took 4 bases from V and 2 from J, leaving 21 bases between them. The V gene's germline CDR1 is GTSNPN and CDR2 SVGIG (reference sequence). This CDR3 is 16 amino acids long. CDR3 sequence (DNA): TGTGCCTGGACAGACACGGGCTTCTCGTCAACCTACGAGCAGTACTTC. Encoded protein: CAWTDTGFSSTYEQYF.

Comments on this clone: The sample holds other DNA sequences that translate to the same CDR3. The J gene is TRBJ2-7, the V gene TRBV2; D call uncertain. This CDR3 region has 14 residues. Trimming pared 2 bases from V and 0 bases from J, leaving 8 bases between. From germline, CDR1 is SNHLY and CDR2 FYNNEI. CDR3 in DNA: TGTGCCAGCAGTGAAACGAGGAGCTCCTACGAGCAGTACTTC. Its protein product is CASSETRSSYEQYF.

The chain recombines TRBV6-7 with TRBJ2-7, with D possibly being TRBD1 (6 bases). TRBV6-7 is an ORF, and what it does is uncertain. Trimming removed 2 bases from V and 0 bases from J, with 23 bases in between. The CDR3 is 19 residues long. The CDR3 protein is CASSYPEDSLHLPSYEQYF. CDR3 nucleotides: TGTGCCAGCAGTTACCCCGAGGACAGCCTGCATCTCCCCTCCTACGAGCAGTACTTC.

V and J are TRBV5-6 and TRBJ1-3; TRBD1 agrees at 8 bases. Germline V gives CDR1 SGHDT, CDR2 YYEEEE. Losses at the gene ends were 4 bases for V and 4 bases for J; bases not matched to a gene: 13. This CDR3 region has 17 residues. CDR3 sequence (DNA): TGTGCCAGCAGCCCACCAGGACAGGGAACCTCGGGAAACACCATATATTTT. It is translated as CASSPPGQGTSGNTIYF. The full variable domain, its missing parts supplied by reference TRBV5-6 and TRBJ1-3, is DAGVTQSPTHLIKTRGQQVTLRCSPKSGHDTVSWYQQALGQGPQFIFQYYEEEERQRGNFPDRFSGHQFPNYSSELNVNALLLGDSALYLCASSPPGQGTSGNTIYFGEGSWLTVV.

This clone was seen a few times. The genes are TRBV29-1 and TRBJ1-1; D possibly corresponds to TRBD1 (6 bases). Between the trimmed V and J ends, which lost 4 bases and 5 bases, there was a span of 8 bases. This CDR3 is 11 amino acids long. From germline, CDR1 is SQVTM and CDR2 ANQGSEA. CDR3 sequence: CSVGTETEAFF. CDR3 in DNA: TGCAGCGTTGGGACAGAGACTGAAGCTTTCTTT.

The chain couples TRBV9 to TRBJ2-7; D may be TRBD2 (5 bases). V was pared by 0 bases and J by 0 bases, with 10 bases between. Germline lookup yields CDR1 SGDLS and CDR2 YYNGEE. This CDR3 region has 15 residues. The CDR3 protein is CASSVVSGVSYEQYF. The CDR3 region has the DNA TGTGCCAGCAGCGTAGTTTCCGGGGTCTCCTACGAGCAGTACTTC.

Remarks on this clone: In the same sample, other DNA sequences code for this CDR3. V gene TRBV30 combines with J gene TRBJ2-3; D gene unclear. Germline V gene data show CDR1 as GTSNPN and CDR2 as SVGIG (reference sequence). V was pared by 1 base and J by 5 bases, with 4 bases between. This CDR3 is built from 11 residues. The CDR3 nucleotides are TGTGCCTGGAGTGCCGGAGATACGCAGTATTTT. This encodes CAWSAGDTQYF.

CDR3 sequence reads: CASSYGAREKLFF. The CDR3 DNA reads TGTGCCAGCAGTTACGGGGCGAGGGAAAAACTGTTTTTT. This chain joins TRBV6-5 and TRBJ1-4, with D maybe TRBD1 (5 bases). Germline values: CDR1 MNHEY, CDR2 SVGAGI. The CDR3 spans 13 residues. Trimming took 2 bases from V and 8 from J, leaving 9 bases between them.

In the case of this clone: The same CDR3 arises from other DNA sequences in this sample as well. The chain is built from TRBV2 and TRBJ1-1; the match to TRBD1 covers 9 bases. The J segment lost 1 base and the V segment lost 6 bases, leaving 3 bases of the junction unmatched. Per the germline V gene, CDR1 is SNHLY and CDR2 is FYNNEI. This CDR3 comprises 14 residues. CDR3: CASRPGQGNTEAFF. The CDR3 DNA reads TGTGCCAGCAGACCGGGACAGGGGAACACTGAAGCTTTCTTT.

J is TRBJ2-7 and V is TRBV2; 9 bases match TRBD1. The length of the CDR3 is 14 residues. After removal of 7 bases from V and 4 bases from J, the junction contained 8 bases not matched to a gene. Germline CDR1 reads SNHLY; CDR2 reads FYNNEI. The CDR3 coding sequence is TGTGCCAGCATGAAGGACAGGGGTGTTTACGAGCAGTACTTC. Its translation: CASMKDRGVYEQYF.

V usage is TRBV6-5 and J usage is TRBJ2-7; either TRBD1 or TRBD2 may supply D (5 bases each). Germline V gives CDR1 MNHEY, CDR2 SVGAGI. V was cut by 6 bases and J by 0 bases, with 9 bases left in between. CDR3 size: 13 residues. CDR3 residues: CASRTGRSYEQYF. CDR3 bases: TGTGCCAGCAGAACGGGACGCTCCTACGAGCAGTACTTC.

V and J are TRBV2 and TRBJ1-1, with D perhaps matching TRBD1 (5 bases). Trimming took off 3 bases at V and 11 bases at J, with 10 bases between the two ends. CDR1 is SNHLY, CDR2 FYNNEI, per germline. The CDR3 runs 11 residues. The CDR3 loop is CASSDSGRAFF. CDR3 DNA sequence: TGTGCCAGCAGTGACTCGGGACGGGCTTTCTTT.

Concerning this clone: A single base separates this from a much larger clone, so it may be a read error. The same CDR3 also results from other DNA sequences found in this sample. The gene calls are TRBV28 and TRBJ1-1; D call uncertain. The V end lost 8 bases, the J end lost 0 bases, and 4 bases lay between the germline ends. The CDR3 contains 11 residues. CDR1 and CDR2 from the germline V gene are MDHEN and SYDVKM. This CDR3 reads CASGLNTEAFF. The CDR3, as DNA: TGTGCCAGCGGGCTGAACACTGAAGCTTTCTTT.

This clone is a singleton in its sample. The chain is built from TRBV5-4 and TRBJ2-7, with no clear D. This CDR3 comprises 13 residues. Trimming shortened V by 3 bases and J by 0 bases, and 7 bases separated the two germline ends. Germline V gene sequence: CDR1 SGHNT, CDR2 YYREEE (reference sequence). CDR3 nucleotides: TGTGCCAGCAGCTCGTTGAGCTCCTACGAGCAGTACTTC. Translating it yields CASSSLSSYEQYF.

The CDR3 sequence is CASSQWLAGGVVETQYF. The CDR3 region has the DNA TGCGCCAGCAGCCAATGGCTAGCGGGAGGAGTGGTGGAGACCCAGTACTTC. The chain joins TRBV4-3 to TRBJ2-5; 11 nucleotides line up with TRBD2. The CDR3 has 17 residues. V was pared by 2 bases and J by 5 bases, with 10 bases of the junction left unmatched. Per germline, CDR1 LGHNA and CDR2 YSLEER.